Described below is a single TCR beta chain sequence and its context. The antigen remains unidentified. The PCR used 60 Vbeta and 13 Jbeta primers. Data came from immunoSEQ multiplex PCR; TCRdb stores just in-frame clones and leaves some out. The sample records around 200,000 clones, around 70% being singletons. Trimming took 3 bases from V and 4 from J, leaving 14 bases between them. CDR3 length equals 15 residues. The germline CDR1 and CDR2 sequences are SGDLS and YYNGEE. The source of the sample is a study of cytomegalovirus exposure and HLA in healthy donors. The study, taken as a whole, reports: Across donors, presence/absence analyses took sequencing depth to be roughly uniform. The records held CMV serostatus as the only immune exposure information.

This chain connects TRBV9 to TRBJ2-1; D call uncertain. This receptor was identified in a male donor in good health and CMV-seronegative. Sequenced: PBMCs. CDR3 region: CASSAEAHGYNEQFF. The CDR3 nucleotides are TGTGCCAGCAGCGCTGAGGCTCACGGATACAATGAGCAGTTCTTC.